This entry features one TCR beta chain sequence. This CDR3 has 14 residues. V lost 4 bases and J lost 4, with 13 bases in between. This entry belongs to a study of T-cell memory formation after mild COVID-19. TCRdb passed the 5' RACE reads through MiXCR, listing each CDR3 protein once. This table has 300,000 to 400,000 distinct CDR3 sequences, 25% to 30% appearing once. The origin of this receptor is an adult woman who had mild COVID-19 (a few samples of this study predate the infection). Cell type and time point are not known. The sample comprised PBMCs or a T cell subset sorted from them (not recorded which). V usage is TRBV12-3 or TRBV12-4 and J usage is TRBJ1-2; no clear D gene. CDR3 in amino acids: CASSSGGLSYGYTF. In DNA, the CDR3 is TGTGCCAGCAGTTCCGGTGGACTGAGCTATGGCTACACCTTC.